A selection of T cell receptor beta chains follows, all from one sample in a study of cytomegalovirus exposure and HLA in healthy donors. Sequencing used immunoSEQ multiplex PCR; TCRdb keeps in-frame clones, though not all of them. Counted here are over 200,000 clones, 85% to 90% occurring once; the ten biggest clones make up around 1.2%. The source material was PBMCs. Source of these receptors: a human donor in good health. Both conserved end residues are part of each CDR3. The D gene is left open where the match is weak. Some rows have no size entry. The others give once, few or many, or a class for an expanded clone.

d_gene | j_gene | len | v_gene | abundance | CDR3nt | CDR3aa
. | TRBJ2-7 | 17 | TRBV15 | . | TGTGCCACCAGCAGAGATTTGGGAGGCCCTACTTCCTACGAGCAGTACTTC | CATSRDLGGPTSYEQYF
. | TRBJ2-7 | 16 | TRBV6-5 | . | TGTGCCAGCAGTTACTGGGTAGGGGCCTCCAGGGGTGAGCAGTACTTC | CASSYWVGASRGEQYF
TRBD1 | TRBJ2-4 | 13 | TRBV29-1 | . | TGCAGCGTTGAGACAGGGGGTAAAAACATTCAGTACTTC | CSVETGGKNIQYF
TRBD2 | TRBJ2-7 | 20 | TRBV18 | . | TGTGCCAGCTCACCTTGGACTAGCGGGAGTAGGATGGGTCGCGGCAACGAGCAGTACTTC | CASSPWTSGSRMGRGNEQYF
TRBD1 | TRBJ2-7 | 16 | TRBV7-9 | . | TGTGCCAGCAGCTTAGGGGCATGGGACAGGACCTACGAGCAGTACTTC | CASSLGAWDRTYEQYF
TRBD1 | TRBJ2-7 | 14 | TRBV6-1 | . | TGTGCCAGCAGTTCCGGGACAGGGTTCTACGAGCAGTACTTC | CASSSGTGFYEQYF
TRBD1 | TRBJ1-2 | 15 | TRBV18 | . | TGTGCCAGCTCACCGAACCTCAAGGGGGCATATGGCTACACCTTC | CASSPNLKGAYGYTF
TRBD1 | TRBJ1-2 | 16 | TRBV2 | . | TGTGCCAGCAGAGGATACCGGGACAGGGAAGACTATGGCTACACCTTC | CASRGYRDREDYGYTF
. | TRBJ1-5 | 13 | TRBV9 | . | TGTGCCAGCAGCGTAGGGAGGGATCAGCCCCAGCATTTT | CASSVGRDQPQHF
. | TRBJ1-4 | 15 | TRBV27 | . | TGTGCCAGCAGTTCTCAGTGGAGTACTAATGAAAAACTGTTTTTT | CASSSQWSTNEKLFF
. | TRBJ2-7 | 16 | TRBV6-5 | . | TGTGCCAGCAGTTACTCCTGGATGGGGACTGGCTACGAGCAGTACTTC | CASSYSWMGTGYEQYF
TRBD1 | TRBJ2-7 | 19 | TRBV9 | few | TGTGCCAGCAGCGTACCTGGGGGGACAGGGGAGGAAGGGTCCTACGAGCAGTACTTC | CASSVPGGTGEEGSYEQYF
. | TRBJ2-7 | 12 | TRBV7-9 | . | TGTTCCAGCAGCTTAGCCGAACGGGAGCAGTACTTC | CSSSLAEREQYF
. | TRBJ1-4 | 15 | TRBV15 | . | TGTGCCACCAGCAAGAGACAGGCAACTAATGAAAAACTGTTTTTT | CATSKRQATNEKLFF
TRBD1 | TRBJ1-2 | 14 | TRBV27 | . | TGTGCCAGCAGCCTACAGGGGGCGAACTATGGCTACACCTTC | CASSLQGANYGYTF
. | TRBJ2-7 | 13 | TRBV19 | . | TGTGCCAGTAGTACGGGACTGTCCTACGAGCAGTACTTC | CASSTGLSYEQYF